These T cell receptor beta chains were read from a single sample in a study of control samples from healthy donors and cancer patients. Produced via immunoSEQ multiplex PCR; TCRdb's table is partial and in-frame only. The sample consists of about 170,000 clones, 85% to 90% of them appearing once. The sequenced sample was blood. These receptor sequences come from a man aged 25 to 40 in good health. The CDR3 runs from the conserved cysteine through the conserved F or W. The order of the fields is V gene, D gene, J gene, clone size, CDR3 protein, CDR3 DNA. A D gene is named only where the DNA matches it firmly. Size is stated for part of the rows, as once, few or many counts, or as a class when the clone is expanded.

v_gene: TRBV28; d_gene: TRBD1; j_gene: TRBJ1-5; abundance: NA; CDR3aa: CASRWDRRVGQPQHF; CDR3nt: TGTGCCAGCAGATGGGACAGACGCGTGGGTCAGCCCCAGCATTTT
v_gene: TRBV19; d_gene: NA; j_gene: TRBJ1-5; abundance: NA; CDR3aa: CASSVREGLQPQHF; CDR3nt: TGTGCCAGTTCGGTTCGGGAAGGGTTGCAGCCCCAGCATTTT
v_gene: TRBV29-1; d_gene: NA; j_gene: TRBJ2-6; abundance: NA; CDR3aa: CSARVFLSGANVLTF; CDR3nt: TGCAGCGCCCGCGTCTTCCTCTCTGGGGCCAACGTCCTGACTTTC
v_gene: TRBV28; d_gene: NA; j_gene: TRBJ1-2; abundance: NA; CDR3aa: CASTPGAGYGYTF; CDR3nt: TGTGCCAGCACACCCGGGGCAGGGTATGGCTACACCTTC
v_gene: TRBV2; d_gene: NA; j_gene: TRBJ1-5; abundance: once; CDR3aa: CASSPGPNQPQHF; CDR3nt: TGTGCCAGCAGCCCGGGTCCCAATCAGCCCCAGCATTTT
v_gene: TRBV6-5; d_gene: TRBD2; j_gene: TRBJ2-3; abundance: few; CDR3aa: CASRTPGLAGGQQYF; CDR3nt: TGTGCCAGCAGGACGCCGGGACTAGCGGGGGGTCAGCAGTATTTT
v_gene: TRBV27; d_gene: NA; j_gene: TRBJ1-2; abundance: NA; CDR3aa: CASRQQVIGNYGYTF; CDR3nt: TGTGCCAGCAGACAACAAGTTATCGGTAACTATGGCTACACCTTC
v_gene: TRBV11-3; d_gene: NA; j_gene: TRBJ2-1; abundance: NA; CDR3aa: CASSPVGGVNEQFF; CDR3nt: TGTGCCAGCAGCCCCGTCGGGGGAGTCAATGAGCAGTTCTTC
v_gene: TRBV3-1/TRBV3-2; d_gene: NA; j_gene: TRBJ1-2; abundance: NA; CDR3aa: CASSPRQNGYTF; CDR3nt: TGTGCCAGCAGCCCAAGACAGAACGGCTACACCTTC
v_gene: TRBV6-4; d_gene: NA; j_gene: TRBJ1-5; abundance: NA; CDR3aa: CASSEGRSQPQHF; CDR3nt: TGTGCCAGCAGTGAGGGCAGGAGTCAGCCCCAGCATTTT
v_gene: TRBV9; d_gene: NA; j_gene: TRBJ2-6; abundance: NA; CDR3aa: CASSVAGDQTGANVLTF; CDR3nt: TGTGCCAGCAGCGTAGCGGGGGACCAAACTGGGGCCAACGTCCTGACTTTC
v_gene: TRBV7-2; d_gene: NA; j_gene: TRBJ2-3; abundance: NA; CDR3aa: CASSLGSRWDTQYF; CDR3nt: TGTGCCAGCAGCTTAGGATCAAGGTGGGATACGCAGTATTTT
v_gene: TRBV11-1; d_gene: NA; j_gene: TRBJ2-3; abundance: NA; CDR3aa: CASSSPGTLYTDTQYF; CDR3nt: TGTGCCAGCAGCTCCCCCGGGACACTTTATACAGATACGCAGTATTTT
v_gene: TRBV7-2; d_gene: NA; j_gene: TRBJ1-2; abundance: NA; CDR3aa: CASSSGSSGGYTF; CDR3nt: TGTGCCAGCAGCTCCGGGTCCTCCGGTGGCTACACCTTC
v_gene: TRBV2; d_gene: TRBD2; j_gene: TRBJ2-4; abundance: NA; CDR3aa: CASTDLAGGAKNIQYF; CDR3nt: TGTGCCAGCACCGATCTAGCGGGGGGGGCAAAAAACATTCAGTACTTC
v_gene: TRBV18; d_gene: TRBD1; j_gene: TRBJ1-6; abundance: NA; CDR3aa: CASSPDRVSPLHF; CDR3nt: TGTGCCAGCTCACCCGACAGGGTTTCACCCCTCCACTTT
v_gene: TRBV19; d_gene: NA; j_gene: TRBJ2-2; abundance: NA; CDR3aa: CASTLMPGTGELFF; CDR3nt: TGTGCCAGTACCCTCATGCCGGGGACCGGGGAGCTGTTTTTT
v_gene: TRBV4-3; d_gene: TRBD1; j_gene: TRBJ1-2; abundance: NA; CDR3aa: CASSPAGTGRSGYTF; CDR3nt: TGCGCCAGCAGCCCGGCCGGGACAGGGAGGTCGGGCTACACCTTC
v_gene: TRBV18; d_gene: TRBD2; j_gene: TRBJ2-7; abundance: once; CDR3aa: CASSPRGRGPYEQYF; CDR3nt: TGTGCCAGCTCACCTCGGGGGAGGGGTCCCTACGAGCAGTACTTC
v_gene: TRBV28; d_gene: TRBD1; j_gene: TRBJ1-2; abundance: NA; CDR3aa: CASAGQGAPGYTF; CDR3nt: TGTGCCAGCGCCGGCCAGGGGGCCCCTGGCTACACCTTC
v_gene: TRBV5-6; d_gene: NA; j_gene: TRBJ1-2; abundance: NA; CDR3aa: CASSLGGRGLSGYTF; CDR3nt: TGTGCCAGCAGCTTGGGGGGGCGAGGTTTATCTGGCTACACCTTC
v_gene: TRBV15; d_gene: TRBD2; j_gene: TRBJ2-5; abundance: NA; CDR3aa: CATKGLAEETQYF; CDR3nt: TGTGCCACCAAAGGACTAGCCGAAGAGACCCAGTACTTC
v_gene: TRBV3-1/TRBV3-2; d_gene: TRBD1; j_gene: TRBJ1-2; abundance: once; CDR3aa: CASSPDRGSNYGYTF; CDR3nt: TGTGCCAGCAGCCCCGACAGGGGGAGTAACTATGGCTACACCTTC
v_gene: TRBV24-1; d_gene: TRBD2; j_gene: TRBJ2-1; abundance: NA; CDR3aa: CATSDFSGKNEQFF; CDR3nt: TGTGCCACCAGCGACTTTAGCGGGAAGAATGAGCAGTTCTTC
v_gene: TRBV9; d_gene: NA; j_gene: TRBJ2-2; abundance: NA; CDR3aa: CASSVVGQGTGELFF; CDR3nt: TGTGCCAGCAGCGTAGTAGGGCAGGGCACCGGGGAGCTGTTTTTT
v_gene: TRBV11-2; d_gene: TRBD1; j_gene: TRBJ2-2; abundance: once; CDR3aa: CASSLVKGQDRRRGAVF; CDR3nt: TGTGCCAGCAGCTTAGTAAAGGGACAGGACAGGAGGCGGGGAGCTGTTTTT
v_gene: TRBV6-5; d_gene: TRBD1; j_gene: TRBJ1-2; abundance: NA; CDR3aa: CASTPQGEIYGYTF; CDR3nt: TGTGCCAGCACCCCCCAGGGGGAGATCTATGGCTACACCTTC
v_gene: TRBV5-6; d_gene: TRBD2; j_gene: TRBJ2-7; abundance: NA; CDR3aa: CASSTGGYEQYF; CDR3nt: TGTGCCAGCAGCACGGGGGGCTACGAGCAGTACTTC
v_gene: TRBV4-3; d_gene: NA; j_gene: TRBJ2-1; abundance: NA; CDR3aa: CASSQEDSGFYEQFF; CDR3nt: TGCGCCAGCAGCCAAGAGGATAGCGGCTTCTACGAGCAGTTCTTC
v_gene: TRBV7-3; d_gene: TRBD1; j_gene: TRBJ2-3; abundance: NA; CDR3aa: CASRRQGVDTDTQYF; CDR3nt: TGTGCCAGCAGGCGACAGGGGGTGGACACAGATACGCAGTATTTT
v_gene: TRBV5-1; d_gene: TRBD2; j_gene: TRBJ2-4; abundance: NA; CDR3aa: CASSPISGGQNIQYF; CDR3nt: TGCGCCAGCAGCCCCATAAGCGGGGGTCAAAACATTCAGTACTTC
v_gene: TRBV5-6; d_gene: TRBD1; j_gene: TRBJ2-2; abundance: NA; CDR3aa: CASSFLQGAGTGELFF; CDR3nt: TGTGCCAGCAGCTTCCTCCAGGGGGCGGGAACCGGGGAGCTGTTTTTT
v_gene: TRBV5-5; d_gene: NA; j_gene: TRBJ1-5; abundance: NA; CDR3aa: CASSIRQVRGEAQHF; CDR3nt: TGTGCCAGCAGCATTCGACAGGTCCGAGGAGAGGCCCAGCATTTT
v_gene: TRBV6-9; d_gene: NA; j_gene: TRBJ2-5; abundance: NA; CDR3aa: CASIVPSSDQETQYF; CDR3nt: TGTGCCAGCATAGTCCCCTCTAGCGATCAAGAGACCCAGTACTTC
v_gene: TRBV19; d_gene: NA; j_gene: TRBJ2-1; abundance: NA; CDR3aa: CASNSGTASYNEQFF; CDR3nt: TGTGCCAGTAACAGCGGGACAGCCTCCTACAATGAGCAGTTCTTC
v_gene: TRBV7-2; d_gene: NA; j_gene: TRBJ2-2; abundance: NA; CDR3aa: CASSLETGERELFF; CDR3nt: TGTGCCAGCAGCTTAGAAACGGGAGAGCGAGAGCTGTTTTTT
v_gene: TRBV12-3/TRBV12-4; d_gene: NA; j_gene: TRBJ1-1; abundance: once; CDR3aa: CASRIGPEAFF; CDR3nt: TGTGCCAGCAGAATAGGACCTGAAGCTTTCTTT
v_gene: TRBV2; d_gene: NA; j_gene: TRBJ1-2; abundance: NA; CDR3aa: CASSGPGINYGYTF; CDR3nt: TGTGCCAGCAGTGGGCCGGGAATTAACTATGGCTACACCTTC
v_gene: TRBV7-9; d_gene: NA; j_gene: TRBJ2-5; abundance: once; CDR3aa: CASSHGQSQETQYF; CDR3nt: TGTGCCAGCAGCCACGGACAAAGCCAAGAGACCCAGTACTTC
v_gene: TRBV9; d_gene: NA; j_gene: TRBJ1-4; abundance: NA; CDR3aa: CASSVGSPLAGNEKLFF; CDR3nt: TGTGCCAGCAGCGTAGGTAGCCCCTTAGCAGGTAATGAAAAACTGTTTTTT
v_gene: TRBV6-6; d_gene: NA; j_gene: TRBJ2-5; abundance: NA; CDR3aa: CASSYSPSKGTQYF; CDR3nt: TGTGCCAGCAGTTACTCGCCTAGCAAGGGGACCCAGTACTTC
v_gene: TRBV6-5; d_gene: NA; j_gene: TRBJ2-2; abundance: NA; CDR3aa: CASSPPGELFF; CDR3nt: TGTGCCAGCAGTCCGCCCGGGGAGCTGTTTTTT
v_gene: TRBV27; d_gene: NA; j_gene: TRBJ1-6; abundance: NA; CDR3aa: CASSLNQVWSPLHF; CDR3nt: TGTGCCAGCAGTTTAAACCAGGTCTGGTCACCCCTCCACTTT
v_gene: TRBV28; d_gene: NA; j_gene: TRBJ1-1; abundance: once; CDR3aa: CASELGTEAFF; CDR3nt: TGTGCCAGTGAACTTGGGACTGAAGCTTTCTTT
v_gene: TRBV6-1; d_gene: TRBD2; j_gene: TRBJ2-5; abundance: NA; CDR3aa: CASSEAPGGPQETQYF; CDR3nt: TGTGCCAGCAGTGAAGCGCCGGGAGGCCCCCAAGAGACCCAGTACTTC
v_gene: TRBV5-6; d_gene: NA; j_gene: TRBJ2-2; abundance: NA; CDR3aa: CASSTTTGELFF; CDR3nt: TGTGCCAGCAGCACGACTACCGGGGAGCTGTTTTTT
v_gene: TRBV5-1; d_gene: NA; j_gene: TRBJ1-2; abundance: NA; CDR3aa: CASSIKDGGLDMDAGYTF; CDR3nt: TGCGCCAGCAGCATAAAGGACGGGGGATTAGACATGGACGCGGGCTACACCTTC
v_gene: TRBV2; d_gene: TRBD1; j_gene: TRBJ2-2; abundance: few; CDR3aa: CASNPRDSTGELFF; CDR3nt: TGTGCCAGCAACCCCCGGGACAGCACCGGGGAGCTGTTTTTT